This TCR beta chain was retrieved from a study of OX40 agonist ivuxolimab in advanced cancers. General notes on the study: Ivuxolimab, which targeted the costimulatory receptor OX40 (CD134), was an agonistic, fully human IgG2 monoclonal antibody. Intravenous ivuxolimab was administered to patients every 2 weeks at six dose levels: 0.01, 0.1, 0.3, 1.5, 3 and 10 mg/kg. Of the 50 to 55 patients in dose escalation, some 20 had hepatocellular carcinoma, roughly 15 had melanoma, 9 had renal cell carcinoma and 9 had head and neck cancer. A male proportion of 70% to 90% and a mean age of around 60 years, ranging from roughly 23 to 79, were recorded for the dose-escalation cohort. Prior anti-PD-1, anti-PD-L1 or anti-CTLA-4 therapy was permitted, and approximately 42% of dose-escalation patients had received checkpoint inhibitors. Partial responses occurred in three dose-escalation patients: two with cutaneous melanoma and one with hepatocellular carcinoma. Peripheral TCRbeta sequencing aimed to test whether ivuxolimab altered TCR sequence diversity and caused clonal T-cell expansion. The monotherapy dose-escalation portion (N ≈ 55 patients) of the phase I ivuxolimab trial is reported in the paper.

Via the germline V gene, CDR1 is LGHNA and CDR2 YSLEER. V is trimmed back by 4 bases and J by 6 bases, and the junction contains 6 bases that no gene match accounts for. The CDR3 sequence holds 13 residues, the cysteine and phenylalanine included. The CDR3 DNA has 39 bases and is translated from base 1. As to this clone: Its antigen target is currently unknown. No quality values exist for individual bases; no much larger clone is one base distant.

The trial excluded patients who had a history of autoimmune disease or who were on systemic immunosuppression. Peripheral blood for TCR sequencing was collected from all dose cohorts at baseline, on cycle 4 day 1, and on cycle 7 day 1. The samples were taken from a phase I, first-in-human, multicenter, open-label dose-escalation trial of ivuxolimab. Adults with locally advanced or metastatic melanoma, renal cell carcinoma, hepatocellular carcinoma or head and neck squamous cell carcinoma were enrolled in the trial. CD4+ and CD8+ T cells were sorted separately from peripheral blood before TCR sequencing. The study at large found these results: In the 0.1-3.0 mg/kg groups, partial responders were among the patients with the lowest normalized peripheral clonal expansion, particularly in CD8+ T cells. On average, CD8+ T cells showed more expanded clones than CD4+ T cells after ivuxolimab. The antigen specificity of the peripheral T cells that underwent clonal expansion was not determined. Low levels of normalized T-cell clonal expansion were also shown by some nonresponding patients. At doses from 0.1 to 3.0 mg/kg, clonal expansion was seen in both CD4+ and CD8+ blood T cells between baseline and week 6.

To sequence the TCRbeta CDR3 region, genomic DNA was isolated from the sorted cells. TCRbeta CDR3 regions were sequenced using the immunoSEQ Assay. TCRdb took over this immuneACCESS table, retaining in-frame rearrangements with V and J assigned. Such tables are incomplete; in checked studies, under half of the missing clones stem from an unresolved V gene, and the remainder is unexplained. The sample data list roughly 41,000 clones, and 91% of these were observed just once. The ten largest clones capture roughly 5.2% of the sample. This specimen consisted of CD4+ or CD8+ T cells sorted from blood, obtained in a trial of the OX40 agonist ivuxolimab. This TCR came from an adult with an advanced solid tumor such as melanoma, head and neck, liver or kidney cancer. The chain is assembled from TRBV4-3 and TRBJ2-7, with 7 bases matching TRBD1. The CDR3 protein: CASSLKGGGEQYF. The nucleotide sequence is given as TGCGCCAGCAGCCTCAAAGGGGGCGGCGAGCAGTACTTC.